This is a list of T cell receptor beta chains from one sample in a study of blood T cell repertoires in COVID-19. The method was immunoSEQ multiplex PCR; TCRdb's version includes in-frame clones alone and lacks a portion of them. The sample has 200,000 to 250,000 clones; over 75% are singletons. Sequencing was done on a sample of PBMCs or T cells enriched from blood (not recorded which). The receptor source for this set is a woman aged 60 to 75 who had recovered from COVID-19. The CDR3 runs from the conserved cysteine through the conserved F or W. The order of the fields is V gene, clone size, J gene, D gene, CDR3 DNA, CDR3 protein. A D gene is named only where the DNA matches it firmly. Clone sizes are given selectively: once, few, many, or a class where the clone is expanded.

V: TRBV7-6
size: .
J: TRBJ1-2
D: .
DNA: TGTGCCAGCAGCCCCAGATTGGAGAGTGGCTACACCTTC
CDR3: CASSPRLESGYTF

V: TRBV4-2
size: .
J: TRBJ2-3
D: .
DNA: TGTGCCAGCAGCCAAGATGGGGCGGGGAGCACAGATACGCAGTATTTT
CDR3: CASSQDGAGSTDTQYF

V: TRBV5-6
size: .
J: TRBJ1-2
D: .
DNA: TGTGCCAGCAGTAGCCCCAGTTTTAACTATGGCTACACCTTC
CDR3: CASSSPSFNYGYTF

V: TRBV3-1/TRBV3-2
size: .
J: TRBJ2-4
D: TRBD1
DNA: TGTGCCAGCAGCCCCGCTGAGAGGGACAGGCCTCAGTACTTC
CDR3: CASSPAERDRPQYF

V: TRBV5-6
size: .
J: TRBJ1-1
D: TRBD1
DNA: TGTGCCAGCAGCTTCCAGGAGGGGGCAGCGACTGAAGCTTTCTTT
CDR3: CASSFQEGAATEAFF

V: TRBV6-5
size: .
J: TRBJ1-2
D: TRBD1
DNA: TGTGCCAGTACCCCGGCAGGGGGGAACTATGGCTACACCTTC
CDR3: CASTPAGGNYGYTF

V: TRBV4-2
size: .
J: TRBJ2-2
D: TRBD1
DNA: TGTGCCAGCAGCCACAACGGACAGGGGGGGAACACCGGGGAGCTGTTTTTT
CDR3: CASSHNGQGGNTGELFF

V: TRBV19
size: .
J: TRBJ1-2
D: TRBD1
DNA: TGTGCCAGTACCATATCGACAGGGGATGGCTACACCTTC
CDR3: CASTISTGDGYTF

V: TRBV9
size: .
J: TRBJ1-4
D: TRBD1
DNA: TGTGCCAGCAGCGAGACGGGACAGCTCTATGAAAAACTGTTTTTT
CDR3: CASSETGQLYEKLFF

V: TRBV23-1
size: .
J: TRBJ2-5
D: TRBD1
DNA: TGCGCCAGCAGTCAATCGAAAAGCATCCCGGGACAGGCTCTGAATGTCCAAGAGACCCAGTACTTC
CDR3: CASSQSKSIPGQALNVQETQYF

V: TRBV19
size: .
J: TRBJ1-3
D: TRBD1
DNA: TGTGCCAGTAGCCGGGACAGCCGCTCTGGAAACACCATATATTTT
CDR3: CASSRDSRSGNTIYF

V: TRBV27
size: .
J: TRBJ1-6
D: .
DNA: TGTGCCGCCGGAGACAGCTCCTATAATTCACCCCTCCACTTT
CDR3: CAAGDSSYNSPLHF

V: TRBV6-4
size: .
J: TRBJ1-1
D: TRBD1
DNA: TGTGCCAGCAGTCAGAGGAGGGGACAGGGATCGGCTTTCTTT
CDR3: CASSQRRGQGSAFF

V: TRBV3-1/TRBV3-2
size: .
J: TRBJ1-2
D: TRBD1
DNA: TGTGCCAGCAGCCAATATGATTTTACAGGGGAAGGTGGTAAGGGCTACACCTTC
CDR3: CASSQYDFTGEGGKGYTF

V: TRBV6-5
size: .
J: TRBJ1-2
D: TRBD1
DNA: TGTGCCAGCAGTTCGAGTCCCGACAGGGCTAACTATGGCTACACCTTC
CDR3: CASSSSPDRANYGYTF

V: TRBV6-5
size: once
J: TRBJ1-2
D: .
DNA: TGTGCCAGCAGAGGTGAGGGCAGAAACTATGGCTACACCTTC
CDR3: CASRGEGRNYGYTF

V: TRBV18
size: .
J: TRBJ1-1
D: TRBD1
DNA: TGTGCCAGCTCACCTTTACAGGGGAGAAGGGATGAAGCTTTCTTT
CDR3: CASSPLQGRRDEAFF

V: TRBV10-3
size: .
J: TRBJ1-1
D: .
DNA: TGTGCCATCAGTGAGTGGGCGAGTCCCGTGAACACTGAAGCTTTCTTT
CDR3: CAISEWASPVNTEAFF

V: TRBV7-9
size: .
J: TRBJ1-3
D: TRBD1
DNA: TGTGCCAGCAGCTTAGGGAGGACAGGCTCTGGAAACACCATATATTTT
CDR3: CASSLGRTGSGNTIYF

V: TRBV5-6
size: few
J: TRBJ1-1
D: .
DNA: TGTGCCAGCAGCTTAGATCCAATTGACAGATTCGGCGCTTTCTTT
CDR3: CASSLDPIDRFGAFF

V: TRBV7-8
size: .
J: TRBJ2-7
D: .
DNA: TGTGCCAGCAGCTTAAATCGAGGAGGGCTAGGCGAGCAGTACTTC
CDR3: CASSLNRGGLGEQYF

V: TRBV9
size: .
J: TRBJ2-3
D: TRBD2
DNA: TGTGCCAGCAGCGTAGGAGCTAGCGGGGCCACAGATACGCAGTATTTT
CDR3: CASSVGASGATDTQYF